Listed here are 30 T cell receptor beta chains from one sample, sequenced in a study of T cell changes during pregnancy in multiple sclerosis (dated by TCRdb to about 2019). Libraries came from the immunoSEQ multiplex PCR assay. Held by TCRdb, this immuneACCESS table contains in-frame sequences only and omits some clones. Under half of the omission traces to an unresolved V gene where checked; the cause of the rest is unknown. This sample lists tens of thousands of clones; about 90% were detected once. Around 0.7% of the sample is taken by the ten largest. Here the sequenced sample was CD4+ T cells from peripheral blood mononuclear cells, taken in the second trimester of pregnancy. Receptors were obtained from a female donor in good health, enrolled as a control in a pregnancy study.

The V and J genes are TRBV18 and TRBJ2-2; possibly TRBD1 for D (6 bases). Germline V lookup: CDR1 KGHSH, CDR2 LQKENI. The CDR3 loop spans 14 amino acids. The V end was cut by 2 bases, the J end by 3 bases, with 7 bases between. Here the CDR3 reads CASSPRQDTGELFF. The CDR3 region has the DNA TGTGCCAGCTCACCAAGACAGGACACCGGGGAGCTGTTTTTT.

This clone was seen just once. J is TRBJ1-2 and V is TRBV9, with D perhaps matching TRBD1 (6 bases). V was shortened by 0 bases and J by 4 bases, with 13 bases between the two germline ends. The CDR3 runs 15 residues. Germline V gene sequence: CDR1 SGDLS, CDR2 YYNGEE. CDR3 DNA sequence: TGTGCCAGCAGCGTAGACGGACAGCCTAGCTATGGCTACACCTTC. This gives the protein CASSVDGQPSYGYTF. The whole variable domain, remainder taken from reference TRBV9 and TRBJ1-2, is DSGVTQTPKHLITATGQRVTLRCSPRSGDLSVYWYQQSLDQGLQFLIQYYNGEERAKGNILERFSAQQFPDLHSELNLSSLELGDSALYFCASSVDGQPSYGYTFGSGTRLTVV.

In this sample, this clone turned up a few times. The chain joins TRBV19 to TRBJ2-3; 16 bases line up with TRBD2. Germline-derived CDR1 and CDR2 are LNHDA and SQIVND (reference sequence). This CDR3 has 18 amino acids. V was pared by 6 bases and J by 1 base, with 7 bases of the junction left unmatched. The CDR3 loop is CASSLGLAGGVGTDTQYF. In DNA form, the CDR3 reads TGTGCCAGTAGCCTGGGACTAGCGGGGGGGGTAGGCACAGATACGCAGTATTTT.

V usage is TRBV7-2 and J usage is TRBJ2-3, with D maybe TRBD1 (6 bases). Between the trimmed V and J ends, which lost 2 bases and 1 base, there was a span of 13 bases. The CDR3 totals 16 residues. The V gene's germline CDR1 is SGHTA and CDR2 FQGNSA. The CDR3 spells CASSLSGTKGTDTQYF. As DNA, the CDR3 is TGTGCCAGCAGCTTATCCGGGACAAAAGGCACAGATACGCAGTATTTT.

In this sample, this clone turned up once. V and J are TRBV6-1 and TRBJ1-2; the D gene is possibly TRBD1 (6 bases). This CDR3 is 14 amino acids long. From germline, CDR1 is MNHNS and CDR2 SASEGT. V lost 4 bases to trimming and J lost 4 bases, with 13 bases between them. The DNA for the CDR3 is TGTGCCAGCAGTGGGGGGGGGCCCCTCTATGGCTACACCTTC. Protein: CASSGGGPLYGYTF.

The CDR3 sequence: CASSITSGGGQYF. The CDR3 DNA reads as TGTGCCAGTAGTATAACTAGCGGGGGGGGGCAGTATTTT. J is TRBJ2-3 and V is TRBV19, with TRBD2 matching 13 bases. The V gene's germline CDR1 is LNHDA and CDR2 SQIVND (reference sequence). This CDR3 contains 13 residues. J gave up 11 bases and V 2 bases, and 1 base lay outside the gene matches.

This clone has only one observation. The V and J genes are TRBV5-1 and TRBJ2-3; possible D gene TRBD1, 5 bases. CDR3 length equals 16 residues. V dropped 0 bases and J dropped 1 base, with 12 bases sitting between them. From germline, CDR1 is SGHRS and CDR2 YFSETQ. CDR3 sequence: CASSLEGPSGTDTQYF. CDR3 DNA sequence: TGCGCCAGCAGCTTGGAGGGGCCTAGTGGCACAGATACGCAGTATTTT.

CDR3 in DNA: TGTGCCACCGAAAGGAGGGGGAACACCGGGGAGCTGTTTTTT. Translated, it gives CATERRGNTGELFF. The V and J genes are TRBV15 and TRBJ2-2; D is perhaps TRBD2 (6 bases). Germline-derived CDR1 and CDR2 are LNHNV and YYDKDF (reference sequence). CDR3 length equals 14 residues. Trimming pared 8 bases from V and 1 base from J, leaving 11 bases between.

The chain combines TRBV6-8 with TRBJ1-5; D ambiguous. The CDR3 runs 13 residues. Germline V gene sequence: CDR1 MNHGY, CDR2 SAAAGT. The germline V and J ends were trimmed by 5 bases and 2 bases, with 7 bases remaining between them. The chain's CDR3 is CASSGPGNQPQHF. The CDR3, as DNA: TGTGCCAGCAGTGGTCCAGGCAATCAGCCCCAGCATTTT.

This chain connects TRBV6-5 to TRBJ1-6; no clear D. CDR1 and CDR2 (germline): MNHEY, SVGAGI. The CDR3 has 11 amino acids. Trimming took off 4 bases at V and 9 bases at J, with 4 bases between the two ends. Written as DNA, the CDR3 is TGTGCCAGCAGTTCAGGTTCACCCCTCCACTTT. This gives the protein CASSSGSPLHF.

The chain has TRBV4-1 and TRBJ2-7, with D maybe TRBD2 (6 bases). V was pared by 2 bases and J by 0 bases, with 11 bases between. Germline V gene data show CDR1 as MGHRA and CDR2 as YSYEKL. The length of the CDR3 is 15 residues. The CDR3 sequence is CASSQRDGSSYEQYF. The DNA of the CDR3 is TGCGCCAGCAGCCAACGAGACGGGAGCTCCTACGAGCAGTACTTC.

Here the CDR3 reads CASSQAPARRLNEQFF. In DNA form, the CDR3 reads TGTGCCAGCAGCCAAGCTCCGGCCAGGAGGTTGAATGAGCAGTTCTTC. The gene calls are TRBV14 and TRBJ2-1; tentatively, D is TRBD2 (5 bases). The CDR3 is 16 amino acids. The V gene lost 1 base and the J gene lost 7 bases, with 17 bases spanning the gap. The V gene's germline CDR1 is SGHDN and CDR2 FVKESK. Based on the CDR3 plus reference TRBV14 and TRBJ2-1, the full variable domain is EAGVTQFPSHSVIEKGQTVTLRCDPISGHDNLYWYRRVMGKEIKFLLHFVKESKQDESGMPNNRFLAERTGGTYSTLKVQPAELEDSGVYFCASSQAPARRLNEQFFGPGTRLTVL.

The CDR3 protein is CASSPTGTSGNTIYF. CDR3 sequence (DNA): TGTGCCAGCAGCCCGACAGGGACCTCTGGAAACACCATATATTTT. The rearrangement links TRBV7-2 to TRBJ1-3; 7 positions match TRBD1. Germline lookup yields CDR1 SGHTA and CDR2 FQGNSA. The V gene end was trimmed by 5 bases and the J gene end by 0 bases; junction bases not matched to a gene: 4. The CDR3 is 15 residues long.

This clone was recorded a few times. This sequence joins TRBV30 and TRBJ1-1; 10 bases map to TRBD1. Germline lookup yields CDR1 GTSNPN and CDR2 SVGIG (reference sequence). The CDR3 is 15 amino acids. The V segment lost 2 bases and the J segment 5 bases; nucleotides outside the gene matches: 8. CDR3 region: CAWSPGTGVRTEAFF. The DNA for the CDR3 is TGTGCCTGGAGTCCTGGGACAGGGGTGAGGACTGAAGCTTTCTTT.

The chain uses TRBV6-1 and TRBJ2-2, with 7 bases aligning to TRBD1. J gave up 6 bases and V 8 bases, and 12 bases lay outside the gene matches. CDR1 and CDR2 (germline): MNHNS, SASEGT. This CDR3 spans 15 amino acids. The CDR3 region is CASHMTRGKAGELFF. The CDR3 DNA reads as TGTGCCAGCCATATGACCAGGGGGAAGGCCGGGGAGCTGTTTTTT.

This chain links TRBV2 with TRBJ2-4; 8 bases are shared with TRBD1. The CDR3 spans 15 residues. The V gene's germline CDR1 is SNHLY and CDR2 FYNNEI. The trim removed 2 bases at V and 10 bases at J, leaving 10 bases unmatched. The CDR3 loop reads CASSESRTGLIIQYF. The CDR3 DNA reads as TGTGCCAGCAGTGAATCCCGGACAGGGTTAATTATTCAGTACTTC.

V gene TRBV25-1 combines with J gene TRBJ1-4; unclear D gene. CDR1 and CDR2 from the germline V gene are MGHDK and SYGVNS. V lost 3 bases to trimming and J lost 3 bases, with 8 bases between them. CDR3 length equals 14 residues. Written as DNA, the CDR3 is TGTGCCAGCAGTGATGCTAGTTCTAATGAAAAACTGTTTTTT. Amino acid sequence: CASSDASSNEKLFF. Complete variable domain (other parts from reference TRBV25-1 and TRBJ1-4): EADIYQTPRYLVIGTGKKITLECSQTMGHDKMYWYQQDPGMELHLIHYSYGVNSTEKGDLSSESTVSRIRTEHFPLTLESARPSHTSQYLCASSDASSNEKLFFGSGTQLSVL.

This chain links TRBV5-1 with TRBJ2-5; D gene uncertain. The length of the CDR3 is 12 residues. V was pared by 3 bases and J by 4 bases, with 7 bases between. In germline, CDR1 is SGHRS, CDR2 YFSETQ. CDR3 coding DNA: TGCGCCAGCAGCTATACGGGAGAGACCCAGTACTTC. Translating it yields CASSYTGETQYF.

This chain connects TRBV9 to TRBJ2-1; 14 nucleotides line up with TRBD2. Germline V lookup: CDR1 SGDLS, CDR2 YYNGEE. The V segment lost 3 bases and the J segment 8 bases; nucleotides outside the gene matches: 4. This CDR3 has 15 residues. The CDR3 DNA follows: TGTGCCAGCAGCGCCCGACTAGCGGGGGGGGATGAGCAGTTCTTC. It translates to CASSARLAGGDEQFF.

V is TRBV4-3 and J is TRBJ2-3; 10 bases line up with TRBD2. The CDR3 is 15 amino acids. Trimming at V came to 4 bases and at J to 0 bases, leaving 1 base not matched to a gene. Germline-derived CDR1 and CDR2 are LGHNA and YSLEER. The DNA for the CDR3 is TGCGCCAGCAGCCTACTAGCGGGGAGCACAGATACGCAGTATTTT. This codes for CASSLLAGSTDTQYF.

The chain carries TRBV28 and TRBJ1-2; TRBD1 aligns across 10 bases. V lost 5 bases and J lost 4; bases outside the gene matches: 10. Germline values: CDR1 MDHEN, CDR2 SYDVKM. CDR3 length: 16 amino acids. The CDR3 loop reads CASSALGTGASYGYTF. In DNA form, the CDR3 reads TGTGCCAGCAGTGCCCTCGGGACAGGGGCCTCCTATGGCTACACCTTC.

The chain carries TRBV5-6 and TRBJ2-3, with D possibly TRBD1 on 6 matching bases. Germline lookup yields CDR1 SGHDT and CDR2 YYEEEE. This CDR3 region has 14 residues. The V end was cut by 4 bases, the J end by 3 bases, with 12 bases between. The CDR3 loop is CASSEQGRTDTQYF. CDR3 nucleotide sequence: TGTGCCAGCAGCGAACAGGGTAGAACAGATACGCAGTATTTT.

J is TRBJ2-1 and V is TRBV7-3; D is perhaps TRBD2 (5 bases). The CDR3 consists of 13 residues. V gave up 5 bases and J gave up 11 bases, with 16 bases separating them. Looked up from germline, CDR1 is SGHTA and CDR2 is FQGTGA. The CDR3 sequence is CASSQGLALKQFF. The DNA of the CDR3 is TGTGCCAGCAGCCAAGGGCTAGCCCTAAAGCAGTTCTTC.

The chain uses TRBV7-2 and TRBJ2-1; 9 nucleotides line up with TRBD2. This CDR3 is built from 16 residues. V was clipped by 0 bases and J by 3 bases; unmatched bases: 3. The germline V gene encodes CDR1 SGHTA and CDR2 FQGNSA. The CDR3: CASSLARAGGYNEQFF. In DNA form, the CDR3 reads TGTGCCAGCAGCTTAGCACGAGCGGGGGGCTACAATGAGCAGTTCTTC.

The chain combines TRBV7-2 with TRBJ1-1; 11 nucleotides line up with TRBD1. Germline V gene lookup returns CDR1 SGHTA and CDR2 FQGNSA. The ends lost 4 bases at V and 11 bases at J; junction bases unmatched: 9. The CDR3 has 14 residues. Here the CDR3 DNA reads TGTGCCAGCAGCTCGGACAGGGGGCGACGGTTGGCTTTCTTT. Translation: CASSSDRGRRLAFF.

V usage is TRBV2 and J usage is TRBJ2-2, with 7 bases fitting TRBD1. V shed 7 bases and J 5 bases; nucleotides not matched to a gene: 10. CDR1 and CDR2 (germline): SNHLY, FYNNEI. This CDR3 is built from 15 residues. The DNA for the CDR3 is TGTGCCAGCACCGCGACAGGGATGGCGACCGGGGAGCTGTTTTTT. Amino acids: CASTATGMATGELFF.

The rearrangement links TRBV7-8 to TRBJ1-4; D is possibly TRBD1 (6 bases). There are 14 residues in the CDR3. The V and J ends lost 3 bases and 8 bases respectively, with 13 bases between them. The germline CDR1 and CDR2 sequences are SGHVS and FQNEAQ. CDR3 DNA: TGTGCCAGCAGCTTCACAGGGATGAGCGAAAAACTGTTTTTT. Translation gives CASSFTGMSEKLFF.

The chain combines TRBV9 with TRBJ1-1; D is perhaps TRBD1 (6 bases). The ends were cut back, 4 bases at V and 2 bases at J, with 15 bases in the middle. The CDR3 covers 15 residues. In germline, CDR1 is SGDLS, CDR2 YYNGEE. The CDR3 is CASSPREDSNTEAFF. In nucleotides, the CDR3 is TGTGCCAGCAGCCCAAGAGAGGACAGTAACACTGAAGCTTTCTTT.

V and J are TRBV27 and TRBJ1-2; TRBD1 matches 9 bases. The J segment lost 0 bases and the V segment lost 3 bases, leaving 2 bases of the junction unmatched. Germline CDR1 and CDR2: MNHEY and SMNVEV (reference sequence). The CDR3 totals 15 residues. The CDR3 DNA follows: TGTGCCAGCAGTTTCGGGACAGGGCCTAACTATGGCTACACCTTC. Translated: CASSFGTGPNYGYTF.

The rearrangement links TRBV4-3 to TRBJ2-6, with a possible D match to TRBD2 (6 bases). Deletions cut 3 bases from V and 1 base from J, with 13 bases between. The V gene's germline CDR1 is LGHNA and CDR2 YSLEER. The CDR3 consists of 17 residues. DNA for the CDR3: TGCGCCAGCAGCCACCGCCCCGGGGGTTCTGGGGCCAACGTCCTGACTTTC. Translating gives CASSHRPGGSGANVLTF.